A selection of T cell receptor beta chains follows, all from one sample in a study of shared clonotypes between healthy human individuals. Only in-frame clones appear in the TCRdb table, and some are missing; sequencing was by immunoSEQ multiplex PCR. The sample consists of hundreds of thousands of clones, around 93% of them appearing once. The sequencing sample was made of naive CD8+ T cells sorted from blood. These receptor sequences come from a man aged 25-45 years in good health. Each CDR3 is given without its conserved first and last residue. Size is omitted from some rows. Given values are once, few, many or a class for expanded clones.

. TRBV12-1 ASSFWDRGKDQPQH
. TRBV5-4 ASSPPGASGSTGELF
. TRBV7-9 ASSADRSEQY
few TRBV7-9 ASRGQGGNQPQH
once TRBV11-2 ASSSRLAGEADTQY
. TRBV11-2 ASTELAGGSYNEQF
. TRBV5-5 ASSSGLVNTDTQY
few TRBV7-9 ASSSGTDTIY
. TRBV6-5 ASKERGANEKLF
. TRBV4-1 ASSQGFAETQY